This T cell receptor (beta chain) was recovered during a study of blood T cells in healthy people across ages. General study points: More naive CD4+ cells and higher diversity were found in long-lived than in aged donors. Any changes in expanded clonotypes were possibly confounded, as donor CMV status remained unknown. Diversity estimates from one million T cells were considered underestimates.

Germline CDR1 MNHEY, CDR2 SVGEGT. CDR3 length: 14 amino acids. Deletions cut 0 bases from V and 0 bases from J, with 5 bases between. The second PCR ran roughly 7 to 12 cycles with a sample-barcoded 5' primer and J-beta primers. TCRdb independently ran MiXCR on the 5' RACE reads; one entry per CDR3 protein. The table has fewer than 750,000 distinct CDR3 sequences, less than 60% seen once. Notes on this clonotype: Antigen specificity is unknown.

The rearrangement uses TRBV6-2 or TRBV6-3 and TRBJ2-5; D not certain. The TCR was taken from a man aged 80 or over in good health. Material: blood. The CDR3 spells CASSYSENQETQYF. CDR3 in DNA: TGTGCCAGCAGTTACTCGGAGAACCAAGAGACCCAGTACTTC.